This T cell receptor beta chain was recorded in a study of shared clonotypes between healthy human individuals. Using immunoSEQ multiplex PCR, the repertoire was profiled, and TCRdb retains in-frame clones only, with some absent. The table records fewer than 2.5 million clones, 80% to 95% of them present only once. The V and J ends lost 8 bases and 0 bases respectively, with 20 bases between them. Germline CDR1 is SGHTA and CDR2 is FQGNSA. The CDR3 contains 18 residues. The receptor's source is a man aged 18 to 29 in good health. Some clones in this sample may be carry-over from other donors' samples. The chain joins TRBV7-2 to TRBJ2-6, with D hard to call. Sequencing input: naive CD4+ T cells from PBMCs. Subset described: CD45RA+ positively selected. CDR3 sequence: CASGPIAGTRSGANVLTF. The CDR3 DNA sequence: TGTGCCAGCGGACCTATTGCAGGTACACGCTCTGGGGCCAACGTCCTGACTTTC.